This entry features one T cell receptor beta chain sequence. The specificity of this receptor is unknown. Base qualities were left out, and no much larger clone turns up one base away. This record belongs to a study of T cell responses to AZD1222 COVID-19 vaccine (dated by TCRdb to the early 2020s). For the wider study: TCR sequencing covered approximately 230 trial participants: 200 to 220 given two doses of AZD1222 and approximately 25 given two doses of MenACWY control vaccine. Trial participants were enrolled by age into 18-55, 56-69 and 70-plus year subgroups, with 148, 28 and 57 TCR-sequenced participants respectively. Points the paper makes about the study in general: In the small 56-69-year group, the increase in depth fell short of significance, most likely because of low power. No day 14 peak-response samples were available, so repertoires were characterized only after the peak T cell response. Conclusions about previously exposed vaccinees are limited because only a handful of AZD1222 recipients were SARS-CoV-2 seropositive at baseline. The vaccine-associated CD4 TCRs covered the entire spike protein, and the dominant responses fell in regions 160-218 and 743-854. Participants were mostly white British and included more females than males, and it was suggested by the authors that clonal diversity may have been underestimated. Nearly half of unique spike-specific TCRs reportedly recognized epitopes outside regions mutated in the B.1.351 and B.1.1.7 variants. A significant rise in spike-specific TCR breadth and depth was observed after two AZD1222 doses relative to day 0 and relative to MenACWY recipients.

Between the V and J ends, shortened by 3 bases and 0 bases respectively, the junction contains 2 bases. CDR3 length: 12 amino acids, cysteine to phenylalanine. Only CDR3 DNA remains: 36 bases, in frame from the first base. CDR1 MNHNS and CDR2 SASEGT are derived from the germline V gene. The CDR3 regions of human TCRbeta chains were analyzed by immunosequencing. Per the authors' processing: Repertoire TCRs were checked for matches against a reference library of SARS-CoV-2-specific TCRs that had been generated using the MIRA antigen-specificity platform. Breadth meant the fraction of unique TCRs that were SARS-CoV-2-associated, whereas depth meant the fraction of total T cells that were SARS-CoV-2-associated. Each spike-specific TCR was assigned to its reactive spike region and to a CD4 or CD8 class using the MIRA data. Log10-transformed breadth and depth values were compared by one-way ANOVA with Sidak's multiple comparisons tests. TCRdb holds this immuneACCESS table with in-frame rearrangements only. Some clones are missing; in checked studies, unresolved V genes explain under half, and the rest has no known cause. The V and J calls and clone size are taken from that table; D and trimming were inferred from the DNA. The table for this sample lists more than 70,000 clones; under 95% of them were counted only once. Less than 35% of the sample lies in the top ten.

This specimen's time point label, interpreted: about 28 days (+/-7) after the second vaccine dose. AZD1222 recipients given second doses at about 4 weeks or at about 12 weeks were pooled, since spike-specific TCR depth and breadth were not found to differ between the two schedules. Vaccinee samples came from UK trials COV001 and COV002, including a single-blind randomized controlled phase 2/3 trial of AZD1222 (ChAdOx1 nCoV-19) in healthy adults. For TCRbeta chain sequencing, PBMC samples from trial participants were taken at day 0 and at day 28 after the second dose. The input for sequencing was peripheral blood, taken 28 days after the second AZD1222 dose. The TCR originated in an adult who received the AZD1222 COVID-19 vaccine. Recombination joined TRBV6-1 with TRBJ1-2, with no D gene named confidently. The CDR3 reads as follows: CASSDANYGYTF. The sequence in DNA is TGTGCCAGCAGTGATGCTAACTATGGCTACACCTTC.